Shown below are 21 T cell receptor beta chains from a single sample sequenced in a study of regulatory T cells in long-lasting Graves disease. The time point: newly diagnosed GD, antithyroid drugs for less than 3 months. Making the TCR library involved RNA that had been extracted from PBMCs. Combining iRepertoire HTBI primers with Arm-PCR of CDR3 regions, the authors built TCR beta libraries. Using its own MiXCR run on the multiplex PCR reads, TCRdb lists one record per CDR3 protein. The sample has a few hundred thousand distinct CDR3 sequences, approximately 15% seen once. These data also formed part of another study, on T cells in Graves' hyperthyroidism and ophthalmopathy.

Sequences were derived from peripheral blood mononuclear cells (PBMCs), sampled at new diagnosis, from a patient treated with antithyroid drugs. The source is a man aged 35-49 years with Graves disease.

This chain uses TRBV5-4 with TRBJ2-5; the D gene is possibly TRBD1 (5 bases). Per germline, CDR1 SGHNT and CDR2 YYREEE (reference sequence). The CDR3 extends over 14 amino acids. V dropped 5 bases and J dropped 5 bases, with 16 bases sitting between them. The CDR3 sequence: CASRNIQGGETQYF. CDR3 nucleotide sequence: TGTGCCAGCAGGAACATCCAGGGTGGGGAGACCCAGTACTTC.

Concerning this clonotype itself: A much bigger clone sits one base away, suggesting this may be a read error. The V and J genes are TRBV20-1 and TRBJ2-1; tentative D call: TRBD1 (6 bases). The V gene lost 3 bases and the J gene lost 5 bases, with 17 bases spanning the gap. Germline values: CDR1 DFQATT, CDR2 SNEGSKA (reference sequence). The CDR3 covers 15 residues. The CDR3 is CSASLPGDNHNEQFF. CDR3 DNA: TGCAGTGCTAGTCTTCCTGGGGACAACCACAATGAGCAGTTCTTC.

Turning to this clonotype: Since a much larger clone is just one base distant, this may be a read error. This chain joins TRBV5-5 and TRBJ1-4; D not resolved. The CDR3 spans 13 residues. Germline V CDR1 and CDR2: SGHKS, YYEKEE (reference sequence). Here the CDR3 reads CASNLGEGEKLFF. CDR3 nucleotides: TGTGCCAGCAACTTGGGCGAGGGAGAAAAACTGTTTTTT.

This clonotype occurred a few times. The chain has TRBV4-2 and TRBJ2-1, with 8 bases aligning to TRBD2. With the DNA end fitting TRBJ2-5 better, the J assignment may be wrong. This CDR3 has 20 residues. Germline V gene data show CDR1 as LGHNA and CDR2 as YNFKEQ. This CDR3 is CASSQDLGRGLLAVQETQYF. The CDR3 DNA sequence: TGTGCCAGCAGCCAAGATCTTGGGAGGGGTCTACTAGCGGTCCAAGAGACCCAGTACTTC.

The J gene is TRBJ1-5, the V gene TRBV7-2; D is ambiguous. Trimming removed 0 bases from V and 9 bases from J, with 6 bases in between. Germline CDR1 SGHTA, CDR2 FQGNSA. The CDR3 extends over 12 amino acids. CDR3 DNA sequence: TGTGCCAGCAGCTTAGCGCAAGGGCCCCAGCATTTT. Translation: CASSLAQGPQHF.

The chain employs TRBV28 and TRBJ1-1, with a weak D call TRBD1 (5 bases). With 7 bases removed from V and 1 base from J, the gap between germline ends came to 16 bases. There are 15 residues in the CDR3. Germline V CDR1 and CDR2: MDHEN, SYDVKM. The CDR3 spells CASTRGDWENTEAFF. The CDR3 DNA reads as TGTGCCAGCACAAGGGGCGACTGGGAGAACACTGAAGCTTTCTTT.

This clonotype was seen at least ten times. This chain links TRBV28 with TRBJ1-1; D unclear. From germline, CDR1 is MDHEN and CDR2 SYDVKM. The germline V and J ends were trimmed by 2 bases and 8 bases, with 9 bases remaining between them. The CDR3 spans 12 residues. This CDR3 is CASSLPGLEAFF. The CDR3 DNA reads TGTGCCAGCAGTTTACCGGGATTGGAAGCTTTCTTT.

This clonotype was seen many times. The rearrangement joins TRBV12-3 or TRBV12-4 to TRBJ1-5; D unresolved. The germline V and J ends were trimmed by 5 bases and 0 bases, with 14 bases remaining between them. The CDR3 runs 16 residues. The CDR3 spells CASSEVAGYSNQPQHF. CDR3 nucleotides: TGTGCCAGCAGTGAGGTCGCAGGATATAGCAATCAGCCCCAGCATTTT.

This clonotype was seen repeatedly, ten times or more. The V and J genes are TRBV6-5 and TRBJ2-3, with 14 bases identical to TRBD2. V was clipped by 2 bases and J by 4 bases; unmatched bases: 8. The CDR3 is 18 amino acids. Germline loops: CDR1 MNHEY, CDR2 SVGAGI. Here the CDR3 reads CASSYRGQGLAGADTQYF. CDR3 nucleotides: TGTGCCAGCAGTTACAGGGGGCAGGGACTAGCGGGGGCAGATACGCAGTATTTT.

The sample holds many counts of this clonotype. The chain recombines TRBV14 with TRBJ2-2; D possibly uses TRBD1 or TRBD2 (5 bases each). Trimming removed 1 base from V and 9 bases from J, with 15 bases in between. In germline, CDR1 is SGHDN, CDR2 FVKESK. The CDR3 runs 15 residues. This chain's CDR3 is CASSQAVTGARELFF. CDR3 nucleotide sequence: TGTGCCAGCAGCCAAGCCGTGACCGGGGCGCGGGAGCTGTTTTTT.

The chain uses TRBV7-8 and TRBJ2-7, with 7 bases matching TRBD2. J was trimmed by 7 bases and V by 5 bases; bases with no gene match: 11. CDR3 length equals 14 residues. In germline, CDR1 is SGHVS, CDR2 FQNEAQ. This CDR3 reads CASSPMGGLGEQYF. The DNA for the CDR3 is TGTGCCAGCAGCCCGATGGGAGGGCTGGGGGAGCAGTACTTC.

A few counts support this clonotype. The chain combines TRBV27 with TRBJ1-6; D possibly corresponds to TRBD1 (6 bases). Germline lookup yields CDR1 MNHEY and CDR2 SMNVEV (reference sequence). V lost 0 bases, J lost 7 bases, and 10 bases lay in between. The CDR3 loop spans 15 amino acids. The CDR3 reads CASSLSRDTNSPLHF. In DNA, the CDR3 is TGTGCCAGCAGTTTATCCCGGGACACGAATTCACCCCTCCACTTT.

In this sample, this clonotype turned up a few times. This chain uses TRBV7-2 with TRBJ1-2; no definite D call. Germline assignment: CDR1 SGHTA and CDR2 FQGNSA. This CDR3 spans 13 amino acids. V was trimmed by 3 bases and J by 2 bases, leaving 7 bases between them. As DNA, the CDR3 is TGTGCCAGCAGCTTCGTACAGAACTATGGCTACACCTTC. It codes for CASSFVQNYGYTF. The whole variable domain, remainder taken from reference TRBV7-2 and TRBJ1-2, is GAGVSQSPSNKVTEKGKDVELRCDPISGHTALYWYRQSLGQGLEFLIYFQGNSAPDKSGLPSDRFSAERTGGSVSTLTIQRTQQEDSAVYLCASSFVQNYGYTFGSGTRLTVV.

This clonotype came up a few times. The chain employs TRBV20-1 and TRBJ2-6, with D possibly being TRBD1 or TRBD2 (6 bases each). The germline gives CDR1 DFQATT, CDR2 SNEGSKA (reference sequence). Between the trimmed V and J ends, which lost 5 bases and 0 bases, there was a span of 17 bases. The CDR3 has 17 residues. The CDR3 nucleotides are TGCAGTGCTCCCCGCCGGGGGCTCAGCTCTGGGGCCAACGTCCTGACTTTC. The encoded protein is CSAPRRGLSSGANVLTF.

This clonotype was recorded at least ten times. The V call is TRBV12-3 or TRBV12-4, the J call TRBJ1-1; D remains unclear. The germline V and J ends were trimmed by 3 bases and 5 bases, with 7 bases remaining between them. CDR3 length: 12 amino acids. CDR3 in DNA: TGTGCCAGCAGTTTTGGGTCGACTGAAGCTTTCTTT. Translating gives CASSFGSTEAFF.

This clonotype was counted many times. This rearrangement joins TRBV7-9 to TRBJ2-3, with 9 bases aligning to TRBD1. Germline assignment: CDR1 SEHNR and CDR2 FQNEAQ (reference sequence). The CDR3 spans 15 residues. The junction had 4 bases not matched to a gene; V was cut back by 6 bases and J by 0 bases. CDR3 bases: TGTGCCAGCAGGACTGGGACAGGGAGCACAGATACGCAGTATTTT. It specifies CASRTGTGSTDTQYF.

This clonotype has ten or more counts. V usage is TRBV7-3 and J usage is TRBJ1-1; D is uncertain. This CDR3 region has 13 residues. In germline, CDR1 is SGHTA, CDR2 FQGTGA. The V gene lost 2 bases and the J gene lost 4 bases, with 8 bases spanning the gap. DNA of the CDR3: TGTGCCAGCAGCTTAGTTGCCGGCACTGAAGCTTTCTTT. It yields the protein CASSLVAGTEAFF.

This clonotype was seen a handful of times. The chain uses TRBV19 and TRBJ2-4; 8 bases match TRBD1. This CDR3 has 14 amino acids. Germline loops: CDR1 LNHDA, CDR2 SQIVND (reference sequence). V was clipped by 5 bases and J by 7 bases; unmatched bases: 7. CDR3: CASSAYHRGNIQYF. CDR3 nucleotides: TGTGCCAGTAGTGCATATCACAGGGGGAACATTCAGTACTTC.

This clonotype has ten or more counts. CDR3 nucleotide sequence: TGTGCCAGCAGCGAGCGACAGGGCGGCTACAATGAGCAGTTCTTC. This gives the protein CASSERQGGYNEQFF. The rearrangement links TRBV11-2 to TRBJ2-1; TRBD1 agrees at 7 bases. The trim removed 5 bases at V and 3 bases at J, leaving 7 bases unmatched. CDR3 length equals 15 residues. The germline V gene has CDR1 SGHAT and CDR2 FQNNGV.

The V and J genes are TRBV7-8 and TRBJ1-1, with D possibly TRBD1 on 6 matching bases. Trimming took 0 bases from V and 6 from J, leaving 11 bases between them. The length of the CDR3 is 14 residues. Germline lookup yields CDR1 SGHVS and CDR2 FQNEAQ. The CDR3 DNA reads as TGTGCCAGCAGCTTAGCCCCGACAGGCTCTGAAGCTTTCTTT. Translated: CASSLAPTGSEAFF.

This clonotype was picked up many times. V and J are TRBV3-1 and TRBJ2-4; either TRBD1 or TRBD2 may fit D (5 bases each). Germline CDR1 LGHDT, CDR2 YNNKEL (reference sequence). The V gene lost 0 bases and the J gene lost 8 bases, with 26 bases spanning the gap. CDR3 size: 19 residues. The CDR3 loop reads CASSQDPPGWGAKSDIQYF. The CDR3 coding sequence is TGTGCCAGCAGCCAAGATCCCCCGGGGTGGGGCGCGAAATCAGACATTCAGTACTTC.